This T cell receptor (beta chain) was recorded in a study of persistence of HIV-infected CD4 T cells. The wider study: Suppressive ART had lasted a median of roughly eight years. Overall study results and limits: The rare CMV-responding cells with HIV-1 proviruses were not separately TCR-sequenced. Proviral oligoclonality tracked with TCR oligoclonality within the same sorted cells.

Nonspecific anti-CD3/anti-CD28 bead stimulation represents the broad CD4+ T cell repertoire. Sorting of responding CD4+ T cells relied on upregulated CD40 ligand together with CD69. With respect to this clone: Its cognate antigen is unknown.

Sequencing used immunoSEQ version 4 in survey mode. Generated by immunoSEQ multiplex PCR, the TCRdb table keeps only in-frame clones and is missing some. This sample has tens of thousands of clones, with 88% found just once. The CDR3 is 13 amino acids. CDR1 is SNHLY and CDR2 is FYNNEI in the germline V gene. With V trimmed by 7 bases and J by 8 bases, 7 bases remained unmatched. Sample: CD4+ T cells sorted from PBMCs after roughly 18-hour stimulation, taken from a patient who received antiretroviral therapy. The source of this sequence is an adult woman with HIV who was CMV-seropositive. The chain is built from TRBV2 and TRBJ1-4, with TRBD1 matching 7 bases. The CDR3 spells CASTRDSREKLFF. CDR3 in DNA: TGTGCCAGCACCCGGGACAGTCGGGAAAAACTGTTTTTT.